These 9 T cell receptor beta chains were all obtained from the same sample, sequenced in a study of T cell clonality in common variable immunodeficiency. Study conclusions and caveats: Reportedly, TCR beta sequences from common variable immunodeficiency showed fewer deletions and N-nucleotide insertions.

Only in-frame clones appear in the TCRdb table, and some are missing; sequencing was by immunoSEQ multiplex PCR. Recorded here are about 7,300 clones, with no singletons, and the ten leading clones hold 22%. For these TCRs, the target antigens are not known. Sequencing was done on a sample of peripheral blood mononuclear cells. These receptors originate from a human donor with common variable immunodeficiency.

With regard to this clone: Read data end 3 residues before the CDR3 end; the end is taken from the germline J gene. The chain employs TRBV5-1 and TRBJ2-3, with D perhaps TRBD1 (6 bases). Germline CDR1 reads SGHRS; CDR2 reads YFSETQ. The ends were cut back, 5 bases at V and 4 bases at J, with 11 bases in the middle. The CDR3 is 13 residues long. The part of the CDR3 DNA that was read is TGCGCCAGCAGTTTTACAGGGCCAGATACG. Translating it yields CASSFTGPDT. The whole CDR3 is CASSFTGPDTQYF.

This clone counts as medium-sized (0.01 to 0.1%). The read ends 3 residues early relative to the CDR3; the germline J gene fills the gap. V is TRBV7-2 and J is TRBJ1-5; possible D gene TRBD1, 6 bases. Deletions cut 1 base from V and 7 bases from J, with 14 bases between. The CDR3 has 15 amino acids. The V gene's germline CDR1 is SGHTA and CDR2 FQGNSA. The covered CDR3 bases are TGTGCCAGCAGCTTAGGCGCGGGGGGCCAACAGCCC. It encodes CASSLGAGGQQP. The whole CDR3 sequence reads CASSLGAGGQQPQHF.

This clone was picked up a small number of times. The read stops 3 residues short of the end of the CDR3; the missing end is completed from the germline J gene. This chain joins TRBV7-2 and TRBJ1-4; D is ambiguous. Germline CDR1 reads SGHTA; CDR2 reads FQGNSA. V gave up 5 bases and J gave up 2 bases, with 3 bases separating them. The CDR3 contains 12 residues. The sequenced CDR3 bases are TGTGCCAGCAGCCGGACTAATGAAAAA. Amino acids: CASSRTNEK. The full CDR3 sequence reads CASSRTNEKLFF.

There are a few counts of this clone. The read terminates 3 residues ahead of where the CDR3 ends, so the germline J gene completes it. The chain uses TRBV5-1 and TRBJ2-5, with D hard to call. The V gene lost 0 bases and the J gene lost 2 bases, with 5 bases spanning the gap. The CDR3 has 13 residues. Germline CDR1 is SGHRS and CDR2 is YFSETQ. The covered CDR3 bases are TGCGCCAGCAGCTTGGAAGGGCAAGAGACC. Translation: CASSLEGQET. The entire CDR3 protein is CASSLEGQETQYF.

This clone has at least ten counts. The CDR3 protein is CASSPRIPGGTSGNLETQYF. The CDR3 DNA, read in part, is TGTGCCAGCAGCCCCAGAATTCCAGGGGGGACTAGCGGGAACTTAGAGACC. The rearrangement links TRBV4-2 to TRBJ2-5, with 13 bases that match TRBD2. The CDR3 end is not reached by the read, which stops 3 residues before it; the germline J gene fills it in. The CDR3 totals 20 residues. Germline CDR1 and CDR2: LGHNA and YNFKEQ. V lost 4 bases to trimming and J lost 4 bases; unmatched junction nucleotides: 18.

A note on this clone: Read sequence stops 3 residues before the CDR3 end, and the germline J gene provides the missing end. This chain connects TRBV18 to TRBJ2-5; D is uncertain. With 0 bases removed from V and 5 bases from J, the gap between germline ends came to 7 bases. The CDR3 is 13 residues long. The germline V gene has CDR1 KGHSH and CDR2 LQKENI. CDR3 residues: CASSPPSRETQYF. CDR3 bases read: TGTGCCAGCTCACCACCTAGCCGGGAGACC.

This clone was seen at least ten times. The read stops 3 residues short of the end of the CDR3; the missing end is completed from the germline J gene. The rearrangement links TRBV7-7 to TRBJ1-4, with D perhaps matching TRBD1 (5 bases). The germline V gene has CDR1 SSHAT and CDR2 FNYEAQ (reference sequence). V was cut by 5 bases and J by 3 bases, with 13 bases left in between. The CDR3 loop spans 15 amino acids. Incomplete CDR3 DNA: TGTGCCAGCAGCCGCTCGGACATGGCTAATGAAAAA. As protein: CASSRSDMANEK. The whole CDR3 sequence reads CASSRSDMANEKLFF.

This clone was counted ten times or more. The read finishes 3 residues shy of the CDR3 end, and the germline J gene is used to complete it. This chain uses TRBV2 with TRBJ2-4; the match to TRBD2 covers 8 bases. This CDR3 is 13 amino acids long. CDR1 and CDR2 (germline): SNHLY, FYNNEI. Incomplete CDR3 DNA: TGTGCCAGCAGTCCGGGACTAGGGGTCCCT. Translating gives CASSPGLGVP. The entire CDR3 is CASSPGLGVPQYF.

Of note for this clone: The read ends 3 residues early relative to the CDR3; the germline J gene fills the gap. The chain recombines TRBV5-1 with TRBJ1-3; D remains unclear. The V end lost 2 bases, the J end lost 9 bases, and 15 bases lay between the germline ends. The V gene's germline CDR1 is SGHRS and CDR2 YFSETQ. The CDR3 is 14 residues long. The CDR3 DNA, read in part, is TGCGCCAGCAGCTTCGACGTGGGCCCAGGCACC. Its translation is CASSFDVGPGT. The complete CDR3 protein is CASSFDVGPGTIYF.